The 2 T cell receptor beta chains listed next were all sequenced from one sample in a study of CD8 T cells in ankylosing spondylitis. Whole-study results and caveats: Eight highly homologous variants formed a TCR beta motif that appeared characteristic of ankylosing spondylitis blood.

TCRdb re-called the 5' RACE reads with MiXCR, one entry per CDR3 protein. This sample has some 220,000 distinct CDR3 sequences, with 6% to 8.5% found just once. These TCRs' antigens remain unknown. The sample consisted of blood, either unsorted or a sorted T cell fraction (not recorded which). Receptor source: a male donor with ankylosing spondylitis.

This clonotype was recorded many times. V is TRBV7-8 and J is TRBJ1-5; D possibly corresponds to TRBD1 (5 bases). In germline, CDR1 is SGHVS, CDR2 FQNEAQ. V was pared by 0 bases and J by 7 bases, with 7 bases between. The CDR3 extends over 13 amino acids. CDR3 in amino acids: CASSLARQQPQHF. CDR3 DNA: TGTGCCAGCAGCTTAGCCCGACAGCAGCCCCAGCATTTT.

This clonotype showed up many times. The rearrangement uses TRBV30 and TRBJ2-1, with 8 bases matching TRBD1. V was clipped by 8 bases and J by 4 bases; unmatched bases: 4. The CDR3 has 12 residues. Germline CDR1 reads GTSNPN; CDR2 reads SVGIG (reference sequence). The CDR3 here is CAARTGYNEQFF. CDR3 in DNA: TGTGCCGCTAGGACAGGGTACAATGAGCAGTTCTTC. Combining the CDR3 with reference TRBV30 and TRBJ2-1 gives the whole variable domain SQTIHQWPATLVQPVGSPLSLECTVEGTSNPNLYWYRQAAGRGLQLLFYSVGIGQISSEVPQNLSASRPQDRQFILSSKKLLLSDSGFYLCAARTGYNEQFFGPGTRLTVL.